These T cell receptor beta chains were read from a single sample in a study of blood T cell repertoires in COVID-19. TCRdb keeps only in-frame clones here, not all; method: immunoSEQ multiplex PCR. The table shows about 61,000 clones, with about 82% occurring only once. Sequenced: peripheral blood. Source of these receptors: a man in his sixties or seventies with acute or convalescent COVID-19. The CDR3 runs from the conserved cysteine through the conserved F or W. A D gene is named only where the DNA matches it firmly. Size is omitted from some rows. Given values are once, few, many or a class for expanded clones.

>NA|TRBJ1-3|TRBD1|TRBV4-1
TGCGCCAGCAGGCAGGGGGAAATCTCTGGAAACACCATATATTTT
CASRQGEISGNTIYF
>NA|TRBJ2-3|NA|TRBV11-2
TGTGCCAGCAGCCCACAGTCCGGGAATACGCAGTATTTT
CASSPQSGNTQYF
>NA|TRBJ1-5|NA|TRBV28
TGTGCCAGCAAGGGACATCCTCGGCCCCAGCATTTT
CASKGHPRPQHF
>NA|TRBJ2-1|TRBD1|TRBV6-4
TGTGCCAGCAGTGCCGACAGGGCCTCCTACAATGAGCAGTTCTTC
CASSADRASYNEQFF
>NA|TRBJ2-7|NA|TRBV2
TGTGCCAGCATGGGGACACAGGACGACGAGCAGTACTTC
CASMGTQDDEQYF
>NA|TRBJ2-2|TRBD1|TRBV6-1
TGTGCCAGCAGTGACCGTCAGGGGGCTAGTAGGGGCCTCGCCGGGGAGCTGTTTTTT
CASSDRQGASRGLAGELFF
>NA|TRBJ2-5|TRBD2|TRBV7-2
TGTGCCAGCAGCTTAGCGGCTAGCGGGGGGGAGACCCAGTACTTC
CASSLAASGGETQYF
>few|TRBJ1-1|NA|TRBV19
TGTGCCAGTGCGAACGGTCGACAGAGTTTGAACACTGAAGCTTTCTTT
CASANGRQSLNTEAFF
>NA|TRBJ2-2|TRBD2|TRBV7-2
TGTGCCAGCAGCTTAAATCTCCTAGCGGGGAACACCGGGGAGCTGTTTTTT
CASSLNLLAGNTGELFF
>NA|TRBJ2-7|NA|TRBV7-9
TGTGCCAGCAGCCGCGACAGCCCCTACGAGCAGTACTTC
CASSRDSPYEQYF
>NA|TRBJ1-3|NA|TRBV13
TGTGCCAGCAGCTCTAGGGAGTACTCTGGAAACACCATATATTTT
CASSSREYSGNTIYF
>NA|TRBJ2-5|TRBD2|TRBV2
TGTGCCAGCAACGGCCCTAGCGGGGGGGCGGGGGAGACCCAGTACTTC
CASNGPSGGAGETQYF
>NA|TRBJ1-5|NA|TRBV5-1
TGCGCCAGCAGCTTGGCCGGGGTTTCAGATCAGCCCCAGCATTTT
CASSLAGVSDQPQHF
>NA|TRBJ2-1|NA|TRBV5-5
TGTGCCAGCAGCCCCGAGGGGGGGGCGAGCTCCTACAATGAGCAGTTCTTC
CASSPEGGASSYNEQFF
>NA|TRBJ2-7|NA|TRBV12-5
TGTGCTAGTGGTTCTCGCTCCCTATTTAATTGGGGGGGCCCTACCTACGAGCAGTACTTC
CASGSRSLFNWGGPTYEQYF
>NA|TRBJ1-4|NA|TRBV9
TGTGCCAGCAGCGCCAAGGGGGATAGGGGTGAAAAACTGTTTTTT
CASSAKGDRGEKLFF
>NA|TRBJ2-7|NA|TRBV14
TGTGCCAGCAGCCAATACAGGGGAGGAGAGCAGTACTTC
CASSQYRGGEQYF
>NA|TRBJ2-7|TRBD1|TRBV3-1/TRBV3-2
TGTGCCAGCAGCCCGAGTTGGACAGGGGTATGGGGGCAGTACTTC
CASSPSWTGVWGQYF
>once|TRBJ1-1|TRBD1|TRBV7-3
TGTGCCAGCAGCGCCCAGGGGGCAAACACTGAAGCTTTCTTT
CASSAQGANTEAFF
>NA|TRBJ2-1|TRBD1|TRBV3-1/TRBV3-2
TGTGCCAGCAGCGAGCCCCTGGGACAGCTATACAGGGATGAGCAGTTCTTC
CASSEPLGQLYRDEQFF
>NA|TRBJ2-3|NA|TRBV5-1
TGCGCCAGCAGCTTGTGGCAGGGCACAGATACGCAGTATTTT
CASSLWQGTDTQYF
>once|TRBJ2-7|NA|TRBV5-1
TGCGCCAGCAGCTTGGGAGGCGGGGTCGAGCAGTACTTC
CASSLGGGVEQYF
>NA|TRBJ2-5|TRBD2|TRBV10-3
TGTGCCATCAGTGGGATAGCGGGGGAGACCCAGTACTTC
CAISGIAGETQYF
>NA|TRBJ1-3|NA|TRBV18
TGTGCCAGCTCACCCAACTCCTCTGGAAACACCATATATTTT
CASSPNSSGNTIYF
>NA|TRBJ2-5|NA|TRBV12-5
TGTGCTAGTGGTCCTCCGGACTCGGTTGAGGAGACCCAGTACTTC
CASGPPDSVEETQYF
>NA|TRBJ1-2|NA|TRBV6-5
TGTGCCAGCAGCGTTCAGGGGTCAAATGGCTACACCTTC
CASSVQGSNGYTF
>NA|TRBJ1-2|TRBD1|TRBV25-1
TGTGCCAGCAGTGAACCGTCCGACAGGGCCAACTATGGCTACACCTTC
CASSEPSDRANYGYTF
>NA|TRBJ2-7|TRBD2|TRBV28
TGTGCCAGCAGTTCCGTACAAACCTGGGGGGGTTACGAGCAGTACTTC
CASSSVQTWGGYEQYF
>NA|TRBJ2-3|NA|TRBV5-1
TGCGCCAGCAGCCATAACTCGATCGGGGGAGGTCAAGATACGCAGTATTTT
CASSHNSIGGGQDTQYF
>NA|TRBJ1-4|NA|TRBV7-5
TGTGCCAGAAGCTTAGGTGGCGGGTGGGAGGAGGGTGAAAAACTGTTTTTT
CARSLGGGWEEGEKLFF
>NA|TRBJ2-1|NA|TRBV7-9
TGTGCCAGCAGCCCTCCGAAACGCACGCCGGGCAATGAGCAGTTCTTC
CASSPPKRTPGNEQFF
>NA|TRBJ2-5|TRBD2|TRBV9
TGTGCCAGCAGCGTATCCCCGGGACTAGCGGGACAAGAGACCCAGTACTTC
CASSVSPGLAGQETQYF
>many|TRBJ2-1|TRBD1|TRBV10-2
TGCGCCAGCAGTGCCACCGGGACAGGTACATGGAATGAGCAGTTCTTC
CASSATGTGTWNEQFF
>NA|TRBJ2-5|NA|TRBV5-1
TGCGCCAGCAGCTTGGGGGCAAGCCCAGGGTTGGAGACCCAGTACTTC
CASSLGASPGLETQYF
>NA|TRBJ2-1|NA|TRBV3-1/TRBV3-2
TGTGCCAGCAGCCAAGATAAGGAGGGTTTCTACAATGAGCAGTTCTTC
CASSQDKEGFYNEQFF
>NA|TRBJ2-2|NA|TRBV5-6
TGTGCCAGCAGCCCTCTCGCCCAATACAGGATCCTGAACACCGGGGAGCTGTTTTTT
CASSPLAQYRILNTGELFF
>NA|TRBJ2-1|NA|TRBV10-3
TGTGCCATCAGAAGGGGCACCCACAATGAGCAGTTCTTC
CAIRRGTHNEQFF
>NA|TRBJ1-2|TRBD1|TRBV7-9
TGTGCCAGCAGCCACTACAGGGGGCCCCATGGCTACACCTTC
CASSHYRGPHGYTF
>NA|TRBJ2-6|TRBD1|TRBV19
TGTGCCAGTAGTGCTCCCGGGACAGGTGGGGCCAACGTCCTGACTTTC
CASSAPGTGGANVLTF
>NA|TRBJ1-6|TRBD1|TRBV2
TGTGCCAGCAGCCTGGAAATGGACAGGGAGAATTCACCCCTCCACTTT
CASSLEMDRENSPLHF
>NA|TRBJ1-2|TRBD1|TRBV4-2
TGTGCCAGCAGCCAGGGACAGGGGGCAGGGTATGGCTACACCTTC
CASSQGQGAGYGYTF
>NA|TRBJ1-1|NA|TRBV7-2
TGTGCCAGCACCGGGGGAACGGGCACTGAAGCTTTCTTT
CASTGGTGTEAFF
>NA|TRBJ1-2|TRBD1|TRBV28
TGTGCCAGCAGTAATATGCGGGACAGGCGCTACTATGGCTACACCTTC
CASSNMRDRRYYGYTF
>NA|TRBJ2-3|NA|TRBV19
TGTGCCAGTAACCCGACAGGCACAGATACGCAGTATTTT
CASNPTGTDTQYF
>NA|TRBJ1-4|TRBD1|TRBV6-5
TGTGCCAGCAGAGAGGACAGGTTGAATGAAAAACTGTTTTTT
CASREDRLNEKLFF
>NA|TRBJ2-7|TRBD2|TRBV3-1/TRBV3-2
TGTGCCAGCAGCCAAGCCCGACTAGCGGGGAGGAACGAGCAGTACTTC
CASSQARLAGRNEQYF
>NA|TRBJ2-1|NA|TRBV29-1
TGCAGCGTGGGACTGCTGGGCTATGAGCAGTTCTTC
CSVGLLGYEQFF
>NA|TRBJ1-2|TRBD1|TRBV29-1
TGCAGCGCCTTGACAGGGGGCTTCGATGGCTACACCTTC
CSALTGGFDGYTF
>NA|TRBJ1-2|NA|TRBV4-1
TGCGCCAGCAGCTCCCCGGCCTCTAGGTCTGGCTACACCTTC
CASSSPASRSGYTF
>NA|TRBJ2-7|TRBD1|TRBV4-1
TGCGCCAGCAGCCGGCGGGACAGGGGGACCGTGGGTTCCTACGAGCAGTACTTC
CASSRRDRGTVGSYEQYF
>NA|TRBJ2-1|NA|TRBV5-1
TGCGCCAGCAGCTATACAGGGATGAGCTCCTACAATGAGCAGTTCTTC
CASSYTGMSSYNEQFF
>NA|TRBJ1-2|NA|TRBV11-2
TGTGCCAGCAGCCCCATACTGGGCCGCGTAGCGGAGGGCTACACCTTC
CASSPILGRVAEGYTF
>once|TRBJ1-1|TRBD1|TRBV7-2
TGTGCCAGCAGCTTGAGACAGGGCGGAGAGGCTTTCTTT
CASSLRQGGEAFF
>NA|TRBJ2-1|NA|TRBV19
TGTGCCAGTAGTATTCGTGGGGGGGCCGGAGTAGGGCAGTTCTTC
CASSIRGGAGVGQFF
>NA|TRBJ2-1|NA|TRBV21-1
TGTGCCAGCAGCAAAGAGGGGCCACAGAGCTCCTACAATGAGCAGTTCTTC
CASSKEGPQSSYNEQFF
>NA|TRBJ1-5|NA|TRBV12-5
TGTGCTAGTGGTTTGCCCCAGGGTAGTAGGGATCAGCCCCAGCATTTT
CASGLPQGSRDQPQHF
>NA|TRBJ2-5|NA|TRBV4-1
NA
CASSQAFGPGLAGGNEETQYF
>NA|TRBJ2-3|TRBD1|TRBV18
TGTGCCAGCTCACCACGCGGGACAGGGGAACCAGATACGCAGTATTTT
CASSPRGTGEPDTQYF
>NA|TRBJ1-2|NA|TRBV7-9
TGTGCCAGCAGCCCGGGGGGACATAACTATGGCTACACCTTC
CASSPGGHNYGYTF
>once|TRBJ2-1|TRBD2|TRBV10-3
TGTGCCATCAGACTAGCGGGGGGGCGAGACCATGAGCAGTTCTTC
CAIRLAGGRDHEQFF